These 21 T cell receptor beta chains share one sample of origin, sequenced in a study of OX40 agonist ivuxolimab in advanced cancers. Library creation used the immunoSEQ multiplex PCR assay. The table comes from immuneACCESS by way of TCRdb, which keeps in-frame sequences with V and J called. Part of the clones is missing from these tables; in studies checked, under half for an unresolved V gene and the rest for unknown reasons. The sample table holds about 96,000 clones, of which under 90% were seen once. The ten largest make up around 5.8% of the sample. Source: CD4+ or CD8+ T cells sorted from blood, taken in a trial of the OX40 agonist ivuxolimab. The receptor set was obtained from an adult with an advanced solid tumor such as melanoma, head and neck, liver or kidney cancer.

This chain joins TRBV19 and TRBJ2-7, with 8 bases that match TRBD1. This CDR3 contains 14 residues. Trimming removed 5 bases from V and 2 bases from J; junction bases left unmatched: 5. Germline CDR1 and CDR2: LNHDA and SQIVND (reference sequence). The CDR3 region has the DNA TGTGCCAGTAGTCCGGGACAGGTCGCCTACGAGCAGTACTTC. Amino acid sequence: CASSPGQVAYEQYF.

The chain recombines TRBV5-8 with TRBJ2-1; TRBD2 matches at 7 bases. The CDR3 length is 18 residues. After removal of 0 bases from V and 0 bases from J, the junction contained 9 bases not matched to a gene. From germline, CDR1 is SGHTS and CDR2 YDEGEE. This CDR3 is CASSLGLLAPSSYNEQFF. The DNA of the CDR3 is TGTGCCAGCAGCTTGGGCCTACTAGCGCCTAGCTCCTACAATGAGCAGTTCTTC.

The chain uses TRBV7-9 and TRBJ2-1, with a weak D call TRBD1 (6 bases). The CDR3 is 14 amino acids. CDR1 and CDR2 (germline): SEHNR, FQNEAQ (reference sequence). The V gene lost 5 bases and the J gene lost 6 bases, with 14 bases spanning the gap. The CDR3 region is CASSAGTLLNEQFF. The CDR3 DNA follows: TGTGCCAGCAGCGCCGGGACATTACTCAATGAGCAGTTCTTC.

This rearrangement joins TRBV6-1 to TRBJ1-2; possibly TRBD1 for D (6 bases). Germline CDR1 and CDR2: MNHNS and SASEGT. CDR3 length equals 15 residues. Trimming left V 7 bases short and J 4 bases short, with 19 bases between. DNA of the CDR3: TGTGCCAGCACCCCATCCTCCACAGGGACCTATGGCTACACCTTC. Translation: CASTPSSTGTYGYTF.

This clone has only one observation. V gene TRBV5-1 combines with J gene TRBJ1-1; unclear D gene. CDR1 SGHRS and CDR2 YFSETQ come from the germline V gene. Trimming shortened V by 0 bases and J by 1 base, and 7 bases separated the two germline ends. CDR3 length: 14 residues. The CDR3 bases are TGCGCCAGCAGCTTGGCCGGGCCGAACACTGAAGCTTTCTTT. Translated: CASSLAGPNTEAFF.

The genes are TRBV5-8 and TRBJ2-3; D is undetermined. With 4 bases removed from V and 1 base from J, the gap between germline ends came to 10 bases. Germline CDR1 is SGHTS and CDR2 is YDEGEE. CDR3 size: 14 residues. CDR3 sequence: CASSHYEGTDTQYF. The CDR3 DNA reads TGTGCCAGCAGCCATTACGAAGGCACAGATACGCAGTATTTT.

The V and J genes are TRBV27 and TRBJ2-7; 7 nucleotides match TRBD2. V was pared by 3 bases and J by 1 base, with 6 bases of the junction left unmatched. The CDR3 sequence is 15 residues long. CDR1 MNHEY and CDR2 SMNVEV come from the germline V gene (reference sequence). This CDR3 is CASSFQAGRSYEQYF. The CDR3 DNA reads TGTGCCAGCAGTTTTCAGGCCGGGAGGTCCTACGAGCAGTACTTC.

This chain connects TRBV29-1 to TRBJ1-1; D gene unclear. The V gene lost 6 bases and the J gene lost 6 bases, with 11 bases spanning the gap. The CDR3 covers 11 residues. CDR1 is SQVTM and CDR2 is ANQGSEA in the germline V gene. Here the CDR3 DNA reads TGCAGCGTCCTAGAGGGCCCTGAAGCTTTCTTT. Protein: CSVLEGPEAFF.

The chain combines TRBV19 with TRBJ1-1; D not certain. Germline values: CDR1 LNHDA, CDR2 SQIVND (reference sequence). This CDR3 comprises 14 residues. V shed 3 bases and J shed 2 bases, with 10 bases lying between them. CDR3 in DNA: TGTGCCAGTAGTATGGACGGATCAAACACTGAAGCTTTCTTT. This translates into CASSMDGSNTEAFF.

This sequence joins TRBV6-1 and TRBJ1-2; D may be TRBD1 (6 bases). V dropped 0 bases and J dropped 4 bases, with 12 bases sitting between them. The length of the CDR3 is 15 residues. In germline, CDR1 is MNHNS, CDR2 SASEGT. For the CDR3, the DNA is TGTGCCAGCAGTGAAGCTGGACAGTCGGGCTATGGCTACACCTTC. This gives the protein CASSEAGQSGYGYTF.

This clone was picked up one time. The CDR3 DNA sequence: TGCGCCAGCAGCCAAGATGGTACACGAGATACGCAGTATTTT. Amino acid sequence: CASSQDGTRDTQYF. The chain couples TRBV4-1 to TRBJ2-3; D is undetermined. The V gene's germline CDR1 is MGHRA and CDR2 YSYEKL. V lost 0 bases and J 5 bases, leaving 9 bases between the germline ends. There are 14 residues in the CDR3.

This clone turned up a few times. The chain is built from TRBV2 and TRBJ2-1; D gene uncertain. Per the germline V gene, CDR1 is SNHLY and CDR2 is FYNNEI. The germline V and J ends were trimmed by 6 bases and 9 bases, with 21 bases remaining between them. This CDR3 spans 15 amino acids. The CDR3 is CASRASSGEVIEQFF. Here the CDR3 DNA reads TGTGCCAGCAGGGCCTCGAGTGGAGAGGTTATTGAGCAGTTCTTC. The complete variable domain, with remaining parts taken from reference TRBV2 and TRBJ2-1, reads EPEVTQTPSHQVTQMGQEVILRCVPISNHLYFYWYRQILGQKVEFLVSFYNNEISEKSEIFDDQFSVERPDGSNFTLKIRSTKLEDSAMYFCASRASSGEVIEQFFGPGTRLTVL.

This sequence joins TRBV2 and TRBJ2-1, with 14 positions matching TRBD2. The CDR3 sequence is 15 residues long. Per the germline V gene, CDR1 is SNHLY and CDR2 is FYNNEI. J gave up 6 bases and V 5 bases, and 3 bases lay outside the gene matches. DNA for the CDR3: TGTGCCAGCAGTCGACTAGCGGGAGGGTCCAATGAGCAGTTCTTC. Amino acid sequence: CASSRLAGGSNEQFF.

In DNA, the CDR3 is TGCGCCAGCAGCCAAGAGGAGGGAGGGCATGGCTACACCTTC. Encoded protein: CASSQEEGGHGYTF. The genes are TRBV4-1 and TRBJ1-2; D uncertain. CDR3 length equals 14 residues. V was cut by 0 bases and J by 6 bases, with 11 bases left in between. In germline, CDR1 is MGHRA, CDR2 YSYEKL.

This clone was observed a few times. The chain employs TRBV19 and TRBJ2-3; D call uncertain. The CDR3 loop spans 13 amino acids. The germline V gene has CDR1 LNHDA and CDR2 SQIVND (reference sequence). Between the trimmed V and J ends, which lost 4 bases and 4 bases, there was a span of 9 bases. The CDR3 nucleotides are TGTGCCAGTAGTACGAACGGAGCAGATACGCAGTATTTT. This codes for CASSTNGADTQYF.

The chain uses TRBV5-4 and TRBJ1-1; D possibly corresponds to TRBD1 (6 bases). CDR3 length equals 15 residues. With 1 base removed from V and 5 bases from J, the gap between germline ends came to 15 bases. Germline V gene lookup returns CDR1 SGHNT and CDR2 YYREEE (reference sequence). In DNA form, the CDR3 reads TGTGCCAGCAGCTTGTTTCCGGGGGCAATGACTGAAGCTTTCTTT. The encoded protein is CASSLFPGAMTEAFF.

The CDR3 nucleotides are TGCAGCGTTGGGTCGACGAGGCTCGAGCAGTACTTC. Translated, it gives CSVGSTRLEQYF. V usage is TRBV29-1 and J usage is TRBJ2-7; D not resolved. Looked up from germline, CDR1 is SQVTM and CDR2 is ANQGSEA. This CDR3 spans 12 amino acids. Trimming removed 4 bases at V and 6 bases at J, with 13 bases between.

The V gene is TRBV11-2, the J gene TRBJ2-5; TRBD1 or TRBD2 may be the D gene (5 bases each). The CDR3 sequence is 13 residues long. Germline V gene lookup returns CDR1 SGHAT and CDR2 FQNNGV. The V end lost 5 bases, the J end lost 7 bases, and 14 bases lay between the germline ends. CDR3 bases: TGTGCCAGCAGCCCCGTAGGGGCGGGGACCCAGTACTTC. This gives the protein CASSPVGAGTQYF.

The CDR3 DNA follows: TGTGCCAGCAGTGAAGCGCAGGGGTTCCAGGAGGCTTTCTTT. Translated: CASSEAQGFQEAFF. The V and J genes are TRBV2 and TRBJ1-1, with a possible D match to TRBD1 (6 bases). Germline V gene lookup returns CDR1 SNHLY and CDR2 FYNNEI. There are 14 residues in the CDR3. The ends were cut back, 0 bases at V and 11 bases at J, with 16 bases in the middle.

This rearrangement joins TRBV9 to TRBJ2-3; D is unresolved. V lost 1 base, J lost 3 bases, and 21 bases lay in between. From germline, CDR1 is SGDLS and CDR2 YYNGEE. The CDR3 is made up of 18 amino acids. The CDR3 DNA follows: TGTGCCAGCAGCGTAAATGTCAGCCCTCAAGAGAGTACAGATACGCAGTATTTT. Protein: CASSVNVSPQESTDTQYF. The full variable domain, its missing parts supplied by reference TRBV9 and TRBJ2-3, is DSGVTQTPKHLITATGQRVTLRCSPRSGDLSVYWYQQSLDQGLQFLIQYYNGEERAKGNILERFSAQQFPDLHSELNLSSLELGDSALYFCASSVNVSPQESTDTQYFGPGTRLTVL.

This clone was picked up one time. The V call is TRBV5-1, the J call TRBJ2-7; 8 bases fit TRBD1. Germline V gene sequence: CDR1 SGHRS, CDR2 YFSETQ. CDR3 length equals 17 residues. The V gene end was trimmed by 1 base and the J gene end by 3 bases; junction bases not matched to a gene: 12. The chain's CDR3 is CASSLYRTGTGGYEQYF. CDR3 bases: TGCGCCAGCAGCTTGTATAGGACCGGGACAGGAGGCTACGAGCAGTACTTC. Full variable domain (rest looked up from reference TRBV5-1 and TRBJ2-7): KAGVTQTPRYLIKTRGQQVTLSCSPISGHRSVSWYQQTPGQGLQFLFEYFSETQRNKGNFPGRFSGRQFSNSRSEMNVSTLELGDSALYLCASSLYRTGTGGYEQYFGPGTRLTVT.